This passage covers 28 T cell receptor beta chains from one sample sequenced in a study of human T cells and chemical hapten exposure. Described time point: patch test 3, about 24 weeks after DPC sensitization. Treatment meaning: therapeutic diphenylcyclopropenone sensitization with weekly scalp DPC. One entry per CDR3 protein results from TCRdb running MiXCR on the RACE reads. The sample carries more than 85,000 distinct CDR3 sequences, roughly a third recorded once. The sequencing here drew on whole blood, taken in connection with sensitization to the hapten diphenylcyclopropenone (DPC). These receptors originate from a man aged 40-55 years with alopecia areata. Some clones in this sample may be carry-over from other donors' samples.

The chain employs TRBV6-2 or TRBV6-3 and TRBJ2-7, with 11 bases fitting TRBD2. The CDR3 is made up of 14 amino acids. Unmatched junction bases numbered 5, after V lost 3 bases and J lost 7 bases. Germline V gene sequence: CDR1 MNHEY, CDR2 SVGEGT. CDR3 DNA sequence: TGTGCCAGCAGTTATACTAGCGGGAGCAGAGAGCAGTACTTC. Translation gives CASSYTSGSREQYF.

This clonotype was counted at least ten times. The V gene is TRBV14, the J gene TRBJ2-1; D uncertain. Germline lookup yields CDR1 SGHDN and CDR2 FVKESK. V lost 0 bases and J lost 9, with 15 bases in between. The CDR3 covers 15 residues. The CDR3 DNA reads TGTGCCAGCAGCCAAGATCCCCCTAGTGTTGGTGAGCAGTTCTTC. It specifies CASSQDPPSVGEQFF.

This chain joins TRBV6-2 or TRBV6-3 and TRBJ2-7; 8 bases align to TRBD2. This CDR3 contains 14 residues. Trimming cost V 6 bases and J 5 bases; bases outside gene matches: 9. The germline CDR1 and CDR2 sequences are MNHEY and SVGEGT. CDR3 amino acids: CASRPRGGVNEQYV. The CDR3 bases are TGTGCCAGCAGGCCCCGGGGGGGGGTGAACGAGCAGTACGTC.

The V and J genes are TRBV24-1 and TRBJ2-7; D possibly corresponds to TRBD2 (6 bases). V lost 5 bases and J 1 base, leaving 8 bases between the germline ends. CDR3 size: 13 residues. Germline V gene data show CDR1 as KGHDR and CDR2 as SFDVKD. The CDR3 DNA is TGTGCCACCAGTGCCCGGGGGTCCTACGAGCAGTACTTC. Its protein product is CATSARGSYEQYF.

In its sample, this clonotype was seen a few times. This chain links TRBV7-8 with TRBJ2-4; 7 positions match TRBD1. The CDR3 consists of 17 residues. After removal of 6 bases from V and 3 bases from J, the junction contained 14 bases not matched to a gene. CDR1 is SGHVS and CDR2 is FQNEAQ in the germline V gene. The CDR3 is CASSPHRQGWDKNIQYF. DNA of the CDR3: TGTGCCAGCAGTCCCCACCGACAGGGTTGGGACAAAAACATTCAGTACTTC.

CDR3 nucleotides: TGCAGCGTTGAAGAAGGTCTAGCGGGAGGCGGTACCGGGGAGCTGTTTTTT. Translating it yields CSVEEGLAGGGTGELFF. The chain couples TRBV29-1 to TRBJ2-2, with 11 positions matching TRBD2. Trimming took 0 bases from V and 5 from J; bases not matched to a gene: 8. This CDR3 comprises 17 residues. CDR1 is SQVTM and CDR2 is ANQGSEA in the germline V gene.

A single count supports this clonotype. V is TRBV29-1 and J is TRBJ1-2; D gene ambiguous. Germline CDR1 reads SQVTM; CDR2 reads ANQGSEA. V was clipped by 4 bases and J by 3 bases, with 15 bases between them. This CDR3 is 14 amino acids long. CDR3 in DNA: TGCAGCGTTGCCGGTACAGAGACGGACTATGGCTACACCTTC. Translating gives CSVAGTETDYGYTF.

V gene TRBV18 combines with J gene TRBJ2-1; 7 bases match TRBD2. The CDR3 totals 13 residues. V trimming: 6 bases; J trimming: 8 bases; junction bases outside the gene matches: 7. The germline gives CDR1 KGHSH, CDR2 LQKENI. Here the CDR3 DNA reads TGTGCCAGCTCCCCAACCCGGGGGGATGAGCAGTTCTTC. It is translated as CASSPTRGDEQFF.

V and J are TRBV28 and TRBJ1-5; the match to TRBD1 covers 8 bases. The V segment lost 8 bases and the J segment 4 bases; nucleotides outside the gene matches: 1. Germline V gene lookup returns CDR1 MDHEN and CDR2 SYDVKM. There are 12 residues in the CDR3. The CDR3: CASWTGNQPQHF. The CDR3 DNA sequence: TGTGCCAGCTGGACAGGGAATCAGCCCCAGCATTTT.

This clonotype was counted a single time. The rearrangement links TRBV7-8 to TRBJ2-1; no firm D call. V lost 1 base, J lost 8 bases, and 9 bases lay in between. The CDR3 totals 13 residues. CDR1 and CDR2 from the germline V gene are SGHVS and FQNEAQ. CDR3 loop: CASSLGLSDEQFF. In DNA form, the CDR3 reads TGTGCCAGCAGCTTAGGCCTGAGCGATGAGCAGTTCTTC.

This clonotype was found a few times. The gene calls are TRBV2 and TRBJ1-5; D gene uncertain. CDR3 length: 15 residues. The ends were cut back, 1 base at V and 1 base at J, with 8 bases in the middle. CDR1 and CDR2 from the germline V gene are SNHLY and FYNNEI. The chain's CDR3 is CASSEGGWSNQPQHF. In DNA, the CDR3 is TGTGCCAGCAGTGAAGGGGGATGGAGCAATCAGCCCCAGCATTTT.

This rearrangement joins TRBV24-1 to TRBJ2-1, with 8 bases that match TRBD1. Trimming removed 0 bases from V and 7 bases from J; junction bases left unmatched: 7. Looked up from germline, CDR1 is KGHDR and CDR2 is SFDVKD. The CDR3 spans 16 residues. The CDR3: CATSDLKDRAMNEQFF. CDR3 bases: TGTGCCACCAGTGATTTGAAGGACAGGGCAATGAATGAGCAGTTCTTC.

The rearrangement joins TRBV7-8 to TRBJ2-3; possibly TRBD2 for D (5 bases). Trimming shortened V by 5 bases and J by 5 bases, and 14 bases separated the two germline ends. Germline CDR1 SGHVS, CDR2 FQNEAQ. The CDR3 runs to 14 residues. CDR3: CASSALGAQDTQYF. The CDR3 region has the DNA TGTGCCAGCAGCGCACTAGGCGCGCAAGATACGCAGTATTTT. The entire variable domain, with the rest obtained from reference TRBV7-8 and TRBJ2-3, is as follows: GAGVSQSPRYKVAKRGQDVALRCDPISGHVSLFWYQQALGQGPEFLTYFQNEAQLDKSGLPSDRFFAERPEGSVSTLKIQRTQQEDSAVYLCASSALGAQDTQYFGPGTRLTVL.

In this sample, this clonotype turned up once. The gene calls are TRBV5-4 and TRBJ2-7; 11 bases agree with TRBD1. Per the germline V gene, CDR1 is SGHNT and CDR2 is YYREEE (reference sequence). The CDR3 extends over 13 amino acids. V lost 3 bases, J lost 6 bases, and 2 bases stayed unmatched. The CDR3 reads CASSWTGGAEQYF. The CDR3, as DNA: TGTGCCAGCAGCTGGACAGGGGGCGCCGAGCAGTACTTC.

This chain uses TRBV12-3 or TRBV12-4 with TRBJ1-1; 7 nucleotides agree with TRBD1. The J segment lost 3 bases and the V segment lost 6 bases, leaving 7 bases of the junction unmatched. The CDR3 is 14 amino acids. The CDR3 loop is CASRTTGWDTEAFF. The CDR3 DNA follows: TGTGCCAGCAGAACGACAGGGTGGGACACTGAAGCTTTCTTT.

CDR3: CASSRDRGNQPQHF. CDR3 sequence (DNA): TGTGCCAGCAGCCGGGACAGGGGCAATCAGCCCCAGCATTTT. This chain links TRBV2 with TRBJ1-5, with 9 bases matching TRBD1. The CDR3 sequence is 14 residues long. The junction had 2 bases not matched to a gene; V was cut back by 6 bases and J by 2 bases. In germline, CDR1 is SNHLY, CDR2 FYNNEI.

This clonotype turned up a few times. This chain links TRBV7-2 with TRBJ2-7, with 11 positions matching TRBD2. The CDR3 loop spans 18 amino acids. J lost 2 bases, V lost 5 bases, and 14 bases had no gene match. CDR1 SGHTA and CDR2 FQGNSA come from the germline V gene. CDR3 residues: CASSLGLAGNWWTYEQYF. In DNA form, the CDR3 reads TGTGCCAGCAGCCTTGGACTAGCGGGTAATTGGTGGACCTACGAGCAGTACTTC.

The rearrangement joins TRBV20-1 to TRBJ2-3; 14 nucleotides agree with TRBD2. Germline assignment: CDR1 DFQATT and CDR2 SNEGSKA (reference sequence). The length of the CDR3 is 17 residues. V shed 5 bases and J 2 bases; nucleotides not matched to a gene: 9. CDR3 residues: CSASGLAGARVTDTQYF. Here the CDR3 DNA reads TGCAGTGCTTCGGGACTAGCGGGAGCGAGGGTCACAGATACGCAGTATTTT.

A note on this clonotype: At one end the junction does not follow the germline gene, possibly because of a read error. The chain's CDR3 is CASSIAGALDTQYF. Written as DNA, the CDR3 is TGTGCCAGCAGTATAGCGGGAGCGCTAGATACGCAGTATTTT. This chain connects TRBV12-3 or TRBV12-4 to TRBJ2-3, with TRBD2 matching 9 bases. This CDR3 contains 14 residues.

There are a few counts of this clonotype. The CDR3 DNA sequence: TGTGCCAGCAGTAATACCGGGACTCCCTTGGATACGCAGTATTTT. Its protein is CASSNTGTPLDTQYF. This sequence joins TRBV3-1 and TRBJ2-3; D perhaps matches TRBD2 (6 bases). Trimming cost V 6 bases and J 6 bases, with 19 bases left between them. The V gene's germline CDR1 is LGHDT and CDR2 YNNKEL (reference sequence). The CDR3 length is 15 residues.

The table lists this clonotype with many counts. The chain recombines TRBV24-1 with TRBJ2-1; 10 bases match TRBD2. The CDR3 totals 14 residues. Germline CDR1 reads KGHDR; CDR2 reads SFDVKD. Trimming removed 3 bases from V and 15 bases from J; junction bases left unmatched: 10. CDR3 in DNA: TGTGCCACCAGTGATATACTAGCGGGGAGCTATCGGTTCTTC. Translation: CATSDILAGSYRFF.

This chain's CDR3 is CASSRTANTEAFF. CDR3 nucleotides: TGTGCCAGCAGCAGGACAGCGAACACTGAAGCTTTCTTT. The V gene is TRBV7-2, the J gene TRBJ1-1; possible D gene TRBD1, 6 bases. Germline CDR1 SGHTA, CDR2 FQGNSA. The CDR3 spans 13 residues. V lost 5 bases, J lost 1 base, and 8 bases lay in between.

The V call is TRBV4-3, the J call TRBJ1-2; 7 bases line up with TRBD1. Per germline, CDR1 LGHNA and CDR2 YSLEER. Trimming cost V 0 bases and J 6 bases; bases outside gene matches: 7. The CDR3 is 15 amino acids. The CDR3 DNA reads TGCGCCAGCAGCCAAGAGGGCAGGGGGTCGAATGGCTACACCTTC. Amino acid sequence: CASSQEGRGSNGYTF.

This clonotype was seen more than once but under ten times. The V call is TRBV6-5, the J call TRBJ2-1, with 7 bases aligning to TRBD2. Trimming took 6 bases from V and 0 from J; bases not matched to a gene: 5. Germline V gives CDR1 MNHEY, CDR2 SVGAGI. The CDR3 has 15 residues. The CDR3 protein is CASRASGTSYNEQFF. DNA for the CDR3: TGTGCCAGCAGAGCGAGCGGGACCTCCTACAATGAGCAGTTCTTC.

This clonotype was seen repeatedly, ten times or more. V and J are TRBV20-1 and TRBJ1-3; D call uncertain. V lost 6 bases and J 0 bases, leaving 12 bases between the germline ends. This CDR3 comprises 14 residues. Germline CDR1 reads DFQATT; CDR2 reads SNEGSKA (reference sequence). The DNA of the CDR3 is TGCAGTGCCCGAAGGGAATCCTCTGGAAACACCATATATTTT. Residues: CSARRESSGNTIYF.

There are a few counts of this clonotype. J is TRBJ2-3 and V is TRBV28; D gene ambiguous. V was cut by 10 bases and J by 1 base, with 9 bases left in between. CDR3 length: 12 amino acids. Germline CDR1 reads MDHEN; CDR2 reads SYDVKM. The CDR3 coding sequence is TGTGCCACCTGTAGGGGCACAGATACGCAGTATTTT. It codes for CATCRGTDTQYF.

This clonotype was seen at least ten times. The rearrangement uses TRBV10-3 and TRBJ2-3; 8 nucleotides line up with TRBD2. Looked up from germline, CDR1 is ENHRY and CDR2 is SYGVKD. V lost 6 bases to trimming and J lost 3 bases; unmatched junction nucleotides: 8. CDR3 size: 15 residues. The CDR3 DNA reads as TGTGCCATCAGGCCTAGCGGGCGAGGGACAGATACGCAGTATTTT. It codes for CAIRPSGRGTDTQYF.

The chain couples TRBV2 to TRBJ2-1; D may be TRBD1 or TRBD2 (6 bases each). CDR1 is SNHLY and CDR2 is FYNNEI in the germline V gene. With 8 bases removed from V and 5 bases from J, the gap between germline ends came to 10 bases. The CDR3 extends over 12 amino acids. CDR3 bases: TGTGCCAGCGTCGGGGGCGACAATGAGCAGTTCTTC. Translating gives CASVGGDNEQFF.